This is a list of T cell receptor beta chains from one sample in a study of post-analysis software for immune sequencing data. TCRdb re-called the PCR reads with MiXCR, one entry per CDR3 protein. The sample lists approximately 690,000 distinct CDR3 sequences, 55% to 60% seen once, with 11% in the top ten. Sequencing was performed on blood. The receptors come from a girl aged 2 to 10 with multiple sclerosis. Both conserved end residues are part of each CDR3. D genes are given only for firm matches. Size is stated for part of the rows, as once, few or many counts, or as a class when the clone is expanded.

d_call,v_call,clone_size,j_call,cdr3_nt,cdr3_aa
TRBD1,TRBV2,.,TRBJ2-1,TGTGCCAGCAGGGCCGGGACAGGGGCTTACAATGAGCAGTTCTTC,CASRAGTGAYNEQFF
.,TRBV5-8,few,TRBJ1-2,TGTGCCAGCAGCTGGAAACAGGCGAACTATGGCTACACCTTC,CASSWKQANYGYTF
.,TRBV4-3,.,TRBJ2-6,TGCGCCAGCAGCCAAGAAGGGGGGTTCCTCACTGGGGCCAACGTCCTGACTTTC,CASSQEGGFLTGANVLTF
.,TRBV20-1,.,TRBJ2-1,TGCAGTGCTGGGGTCGGCTCCTACAATGAGCAGTTCTTC,CSAGVGSYNEQFF
.,TRBV7-6,few,TRBJ2-7,TGTGCCAGCAGCTTACAGGCCCTCTACGAGCAGTACTTC,CASSLQALYEQYF
.,TRBV11-2,.,TRBJ2-7,TGTGCCAGCAGCTTCGTACAGGGTTACGAGCAGTACTTC,CASSFVQGYEQYF
.,TRBV20-1,.,TRBJ1-2,TGCAGTGCTAGAGAGGGGTCCTATGGCTACACCTTC,CSAREGSYGYTF
TRBD2,TRBV6-5,few,TRBJ2-7,TGTGCCAGCAGTTACACGGCGGGAGGGAACGAGCAGTACTTC,CASSYTAGGNEQYF
.,TRBV5-1,few,TRBJ2-1,TGCGCCAGCAGCTTGGGCGGGAACACCTACAATGAGCAGTTCTTC,CASSLGGNTYNEQFF
TRBD1,TRBV7-6,.,TRBJ2-1,TGTGCCAGCAGCTTACCAACCGGGACAGGGGGCAACCGAGGTAACAATGAGCAGTTCTTC,CASSLPTGTGGNRGNNEQFF
TRBD2,TRBV20-1,.,TRBJ2-5,TGCAGTGCTCTACCGATTCTAGCGGGGGGGGACCGAGTAGCCCAGTACTTC,CSALPILAGGDRVAQYF
TRBD2,TRBV12-3/TRBV12-4,few,TRBJ2-1,TGTGCCAGCAGTTCCCCGGGACTAGCGGGAGTTAATGAGCAGTTCTTC,CASSSPGLAGVNEQFF
.,TRBV9,.,TRBJ2-1,TGTGCCAGCAGCGTTGACGGGACGGATTACAATGAGCAGTTCTTC,CASSVDGTDYNEQFF
TRBD2,TRBV20-1,.,TRBJ2-3,TGCAGTGCTAGAGGACTAGCGGGAGAAGAGGAAACGCAGTATTTT,CSARGLAGEEETQYF
.,TRBV10-2,once,TRBJ1-5,TGCGCCACTATGGGGCCCGGCGGCGTCCTTTCGAGCAATCAGCCCCAGCATTTT,CATMGPGGVLSSNQPQHF
TRBD1,TRBV5-1,few,TRBJ2-7,TGCGCCAGCAGCTCACGGACAGGGATGAGCTCCTACAATGAGCAGTACTTC,CASSSRTGMSSYNEQYF
.,TRBV7-2,.,TRBJ2-5,TGTGCCAGCAGCTCGCAACTAGTGGTGCAAGAGACCCAGTACTTC,CASSSQLVVQETQYF
TRBD1,TRBV6-2/TRBV6-3,.,TRBJ2-7,TGTGCCAGCAGACCCATCGGACAGGGGTTTACCTACGAGCAGTACTTC,CASRPIGQGFTYEQYF
TRBD2,TRBV12-3/TRBV12-4,.,TRBJ2-3,TGTGCCAGCAGACAGAGCGGGGTCCGCACAGATACGCAGTATTTT,CASRQSGVRTDTQYF
.,TRBV12-3/TRBV12-4,once,TRBJ1-1,TGTGCCAGCACCAACATGGTCTCCATGAACACTGAAGCTTTCTTT,CASTNMVSMNTEAFF
.,TRBV11-2,.,TRBJ2-1,TGTGCCAGCAGCCCCGACACCGGTTTTTTTGAAAATGAGCAGTTCTTC,CASSPDTGFFENEQFF
.,TRBV20-1,few,TRBJ1-2,TGCAGTGCCCGGGACACCTCTAACTATGGCTACACCTTC,CSARDTSNYGYTF
.,TRBV6-5,.,TRBJ2-6,TGTGCCAGCAGTTACGCTGTCTCTGGGGCCAACGTCCTGACTTTC,CASSYAVSGANVLTF
TRBD2,TRBV27,.,TRBJ2-1,TGTGCCAGCAGTCACGGGACTAGGGGGGGCAATGAGCAGTTCTTC,CASSHGTRGGNEQFF
.,TRBV18,few,TRBJ2-7,TGTGCCAGCTCACCCGCAGGGGTCTACGAGCAGTACTTC,CASSPAGVYEQYF
TRBD2,TRBV11-1,.,TRBJ2-5,TGTGCCAGCGGCGGGGGGGCTGGTGAAGAGACCCAGTACTTC,CASGGGAGEETQYF
TRBD2,TRBV4-2,.,TRBJ2-1,TGTGCCAGCAGCCAGGGACTAGCGGGAGGGCCGGGCTCCTACAATGAGCAGTTCTTC,CASSQGLAGGPGSYNEQFF
TRBD2,TRBV3-1,.,TRBJ2-5,TGTGCCAGCAGCCAAGAAGAACTAGCGGGGTACGAGACCCAGTACTTC,CASSQEELAGYETQYF
.,TRBV12-3/TRBV12-4,.,TRBJ1-1,TGTGCCAGCAGTTCACAGGGTGGGAGCACTGAAGCTTTCTTT,CASSSQGGSTEAFF
TRBD2,TRBV12-3/TRBV12-4,.,TRBJ2-5,TGTGCCAGCAGAGCCCGACTAGCGGGGACCCAAGAGACCCAGTACTTC,CASRARLAGTQETQYF
TRBD1,TRBV2,once,TRBJ1-2,TGTGCCAGCATACTGAGCGGGACAGGCTACTATGGCTACACCTTC,CASILSGTGYYGYTF
TRBD2,TRBV7-2,few,TRBJ2-3,TGTGCCAGCAGTTCCCTTCCTAGCGGGGAGTGGGATACGCAGTATTTT,CASSSLPSGEWDTQYF
.,TRBV20-1,.,TRBJ2-1,TGCAGTGCTCCCTACCCCCCTGGGGAATTAAATGAGCAGTTCTTC,CSAPYPPGELNEQFF
.,TRBV9,.,TRBJ2-2,TGTGCCAGCAGCGTAGAAGGGGATCGGGAGCTGTTTTTT,CASSVEGDRELFF
.,TRBV12-5,.,TRBJ2-5,TGTGCTAGTGGTTTGTCGCAGACCCAGTACTTC,CASGLSQTQYF
.,TRBV5-1,few,TRBJ2-6,TGCGCCAGCAGCCCCGTGGAGGGGGGGCCACGATCTGGGGCCAACGTCCTGACTTTC,CASSPVEGGPRSGANVLTF
.,TRBV7-9,.,TRBJ2-6,TGTGCCAGCAGCTTTTCCGGGACAACCGGGGCCAACGTCCTGACTTTC,CASSFSGTTGANVLTF
.,TRBV6-5,few,TRBJ2-6,TGTGCCAGCAGTTACGTCCCCTCTGGGGCCAACGTCCTGACTTTC,CASSYVPSGANVLTF
.,TRBV9,.,TRBJ1-2,TGTGCCAGCAGCGTACGGGGGAATGGCTACACCTTC,CASSVRGNGYTF
.,TRBV29-1,few,TRBJ2-3,TGCAGCGTTGGGACGGTTGGCAGGGGCACAGATACGCAGTATTTT,CSVGTVGRGTDTQYF
TRBD2,TRBV29-1,.,TRBJ2-4,TGCAGCTCCCTGACTAGCGGCGACATTCAGTACTTC,CSSLTSGDIQYF
.,TRBV6-5,.,TRBJ2-6,TGTGCCAGCAGTTACCAGGTCTCTGGGGCCAACGTCCTGACTTTC,CASSYQVSGANVLTF